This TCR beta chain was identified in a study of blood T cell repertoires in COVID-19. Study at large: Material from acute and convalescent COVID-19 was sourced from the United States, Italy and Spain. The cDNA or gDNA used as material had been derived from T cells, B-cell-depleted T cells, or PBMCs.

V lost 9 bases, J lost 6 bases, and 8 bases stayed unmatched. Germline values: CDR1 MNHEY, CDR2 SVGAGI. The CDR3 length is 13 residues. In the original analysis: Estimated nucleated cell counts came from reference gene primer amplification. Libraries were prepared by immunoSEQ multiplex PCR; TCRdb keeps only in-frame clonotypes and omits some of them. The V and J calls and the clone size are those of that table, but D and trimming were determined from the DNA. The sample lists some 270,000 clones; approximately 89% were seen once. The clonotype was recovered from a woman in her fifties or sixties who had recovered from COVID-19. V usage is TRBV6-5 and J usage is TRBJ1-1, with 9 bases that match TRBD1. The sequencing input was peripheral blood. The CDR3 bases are TGTGCCAGTTTTGACAGGGGGGTCCCTGAAGCTTTCTTT. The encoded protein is CASFDRGVPEAFF.